This section outlines one T cell receptor beta chain sequence together with its context. Its antigen is not identified. Time point described: week 35, safety follow-up. Alongside topical imiquimod, each dose of vaccine comprised 300 ug of mutant IDH1 20-mer peptide. The data were obtained in a study of a mutant IDH1 vaccine in newly diagnosed glioma. Study outcomes and limitations: Pseudoprogression seemingly bore no relation to changes in top peripheral T cell clonotypes.

The assay was immunoSEQ multiplex PCR, and TCRdb's table has in-frame clones only and misses some. The sample includes approximately 43,000 clones, roughly nine tenths of them seen just once. V was trimmed by 2 bases and J by 2 bases, leaving 9 bases between them. CDR3 size: 14 residues. The germline CDR1 and CDR2 sequences are SGHAT and FQDESV (reference sequence). The chain is built from TRBV11-1 and TRBJ2-5; D possibly corresponds to TRBD2 (6 bases). This clonotype was sampled from a man in his forties with glioma. The material sequenced was PBMCs, taken from a glioma patient whose treatment included an IDH1 peptide vaccine. CDR3 in DNA: TGTGCCAGCAGCTTAAGGCGGGGTCAAGAGACCCAGTACTTC. Translating gives CASSLRRGQETQYF.